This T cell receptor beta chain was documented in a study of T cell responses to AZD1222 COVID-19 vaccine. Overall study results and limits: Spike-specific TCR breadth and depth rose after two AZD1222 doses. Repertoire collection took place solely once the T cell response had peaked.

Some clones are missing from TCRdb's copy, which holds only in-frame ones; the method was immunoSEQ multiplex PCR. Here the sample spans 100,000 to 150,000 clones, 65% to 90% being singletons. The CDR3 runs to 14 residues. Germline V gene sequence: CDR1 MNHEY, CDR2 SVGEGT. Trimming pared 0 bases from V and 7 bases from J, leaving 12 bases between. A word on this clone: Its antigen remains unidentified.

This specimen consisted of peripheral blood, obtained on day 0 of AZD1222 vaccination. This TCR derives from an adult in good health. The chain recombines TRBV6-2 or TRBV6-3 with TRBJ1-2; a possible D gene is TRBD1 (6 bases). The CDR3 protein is CASSYSGTRGGYTF. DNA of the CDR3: TGTGCCAGCAGTTACTCTGGGACACGGGGTGGCTACACCTTC.